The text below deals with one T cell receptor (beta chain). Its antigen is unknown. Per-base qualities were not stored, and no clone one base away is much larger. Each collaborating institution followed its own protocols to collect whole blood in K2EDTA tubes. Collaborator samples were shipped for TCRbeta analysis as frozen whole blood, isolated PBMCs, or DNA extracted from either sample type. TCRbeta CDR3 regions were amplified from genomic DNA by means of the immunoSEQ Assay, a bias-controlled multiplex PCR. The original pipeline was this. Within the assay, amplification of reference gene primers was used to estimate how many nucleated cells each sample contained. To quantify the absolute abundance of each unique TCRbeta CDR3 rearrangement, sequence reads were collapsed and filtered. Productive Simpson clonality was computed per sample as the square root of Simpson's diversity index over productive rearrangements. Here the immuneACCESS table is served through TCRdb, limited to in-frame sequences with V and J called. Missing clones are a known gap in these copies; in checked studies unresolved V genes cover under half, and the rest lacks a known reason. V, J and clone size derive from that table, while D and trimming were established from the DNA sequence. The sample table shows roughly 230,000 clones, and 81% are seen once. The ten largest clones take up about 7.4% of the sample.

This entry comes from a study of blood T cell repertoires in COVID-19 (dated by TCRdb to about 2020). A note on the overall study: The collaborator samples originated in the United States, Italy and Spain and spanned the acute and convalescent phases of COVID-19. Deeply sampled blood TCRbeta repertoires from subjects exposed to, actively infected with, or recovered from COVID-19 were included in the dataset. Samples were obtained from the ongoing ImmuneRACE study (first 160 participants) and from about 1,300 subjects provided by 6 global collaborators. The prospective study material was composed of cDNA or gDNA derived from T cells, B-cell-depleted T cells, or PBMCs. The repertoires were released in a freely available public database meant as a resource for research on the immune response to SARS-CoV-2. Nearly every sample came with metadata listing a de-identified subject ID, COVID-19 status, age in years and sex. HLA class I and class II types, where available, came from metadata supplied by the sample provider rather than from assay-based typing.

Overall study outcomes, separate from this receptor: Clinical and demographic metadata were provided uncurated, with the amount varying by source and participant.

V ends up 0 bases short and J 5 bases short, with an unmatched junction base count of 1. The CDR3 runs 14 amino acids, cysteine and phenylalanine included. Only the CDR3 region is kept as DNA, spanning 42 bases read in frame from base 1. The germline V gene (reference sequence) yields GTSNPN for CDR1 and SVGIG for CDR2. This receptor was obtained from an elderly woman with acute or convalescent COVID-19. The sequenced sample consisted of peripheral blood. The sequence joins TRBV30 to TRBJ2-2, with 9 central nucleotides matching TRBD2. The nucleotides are TGTGCCTGGAGTGTACTAGCGGGTACCGGGGAGCTGTTTTTT. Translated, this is CAWSVLAGTGELFF.